This TCR beta chain appears in the sequencing data of a study of CD8+ T cells in alopecia areata. Whole-study results and caveats: Higher clonality than in normal scalp was seen in lesional scalp, especially alopecia totalis/universalis.

This clone appeared a few times. As yet, its antigen is unknown. From PBMCs, CD4+ and CD8+ T cells were sorted. RNA, once extracted, was reverse transcribed into cDNA for use as the sequencing template. Method: immunoSEQ multiplex PCR; TCRdb's copy keeps in-frame clones and lacks some. This table holds about 110,000 clones, 59% found once. Germline values: CDR1 MGHDK, CDR2 SYGVNS. Trimming pared 2 bases from V and 5 bases from J, leaving 15 bases between. The CDR3 consists of 15 residues. This sequence was found in a human donor in good health. Sequencing input: CD8+ T cells sorted from blood. The V call is TRBV25-1, the J call TRBJ2-5; D is tentatively TRBD1 or TRBD2 (5 bases each). As DNA, the CDR3 is TGTGCCAGCAGTGAAGGGGTAGGGGAGCCGGAGACCCAGTACTTC. It encodes CASSEGVGEPETQYF.